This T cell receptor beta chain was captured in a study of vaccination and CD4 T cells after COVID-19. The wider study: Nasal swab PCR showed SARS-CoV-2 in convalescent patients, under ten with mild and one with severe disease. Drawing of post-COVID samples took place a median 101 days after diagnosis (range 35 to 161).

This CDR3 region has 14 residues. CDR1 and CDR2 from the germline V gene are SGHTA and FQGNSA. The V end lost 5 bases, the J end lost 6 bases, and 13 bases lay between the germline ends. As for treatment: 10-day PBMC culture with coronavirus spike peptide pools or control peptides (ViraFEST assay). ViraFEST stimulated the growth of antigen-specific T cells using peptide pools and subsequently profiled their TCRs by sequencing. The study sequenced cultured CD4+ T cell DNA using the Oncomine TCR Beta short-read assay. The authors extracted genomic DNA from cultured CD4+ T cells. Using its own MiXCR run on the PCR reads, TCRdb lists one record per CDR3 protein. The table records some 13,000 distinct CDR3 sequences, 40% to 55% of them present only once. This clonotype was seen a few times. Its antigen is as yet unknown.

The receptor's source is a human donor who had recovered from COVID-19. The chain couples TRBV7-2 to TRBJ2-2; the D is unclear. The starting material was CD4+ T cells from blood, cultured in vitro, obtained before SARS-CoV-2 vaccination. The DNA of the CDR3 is TGTGCCAGCAGCCGAATCGGTGGCGCCGGGGAGCTGTTTTTT. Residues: CASSRIGGAGELFF.